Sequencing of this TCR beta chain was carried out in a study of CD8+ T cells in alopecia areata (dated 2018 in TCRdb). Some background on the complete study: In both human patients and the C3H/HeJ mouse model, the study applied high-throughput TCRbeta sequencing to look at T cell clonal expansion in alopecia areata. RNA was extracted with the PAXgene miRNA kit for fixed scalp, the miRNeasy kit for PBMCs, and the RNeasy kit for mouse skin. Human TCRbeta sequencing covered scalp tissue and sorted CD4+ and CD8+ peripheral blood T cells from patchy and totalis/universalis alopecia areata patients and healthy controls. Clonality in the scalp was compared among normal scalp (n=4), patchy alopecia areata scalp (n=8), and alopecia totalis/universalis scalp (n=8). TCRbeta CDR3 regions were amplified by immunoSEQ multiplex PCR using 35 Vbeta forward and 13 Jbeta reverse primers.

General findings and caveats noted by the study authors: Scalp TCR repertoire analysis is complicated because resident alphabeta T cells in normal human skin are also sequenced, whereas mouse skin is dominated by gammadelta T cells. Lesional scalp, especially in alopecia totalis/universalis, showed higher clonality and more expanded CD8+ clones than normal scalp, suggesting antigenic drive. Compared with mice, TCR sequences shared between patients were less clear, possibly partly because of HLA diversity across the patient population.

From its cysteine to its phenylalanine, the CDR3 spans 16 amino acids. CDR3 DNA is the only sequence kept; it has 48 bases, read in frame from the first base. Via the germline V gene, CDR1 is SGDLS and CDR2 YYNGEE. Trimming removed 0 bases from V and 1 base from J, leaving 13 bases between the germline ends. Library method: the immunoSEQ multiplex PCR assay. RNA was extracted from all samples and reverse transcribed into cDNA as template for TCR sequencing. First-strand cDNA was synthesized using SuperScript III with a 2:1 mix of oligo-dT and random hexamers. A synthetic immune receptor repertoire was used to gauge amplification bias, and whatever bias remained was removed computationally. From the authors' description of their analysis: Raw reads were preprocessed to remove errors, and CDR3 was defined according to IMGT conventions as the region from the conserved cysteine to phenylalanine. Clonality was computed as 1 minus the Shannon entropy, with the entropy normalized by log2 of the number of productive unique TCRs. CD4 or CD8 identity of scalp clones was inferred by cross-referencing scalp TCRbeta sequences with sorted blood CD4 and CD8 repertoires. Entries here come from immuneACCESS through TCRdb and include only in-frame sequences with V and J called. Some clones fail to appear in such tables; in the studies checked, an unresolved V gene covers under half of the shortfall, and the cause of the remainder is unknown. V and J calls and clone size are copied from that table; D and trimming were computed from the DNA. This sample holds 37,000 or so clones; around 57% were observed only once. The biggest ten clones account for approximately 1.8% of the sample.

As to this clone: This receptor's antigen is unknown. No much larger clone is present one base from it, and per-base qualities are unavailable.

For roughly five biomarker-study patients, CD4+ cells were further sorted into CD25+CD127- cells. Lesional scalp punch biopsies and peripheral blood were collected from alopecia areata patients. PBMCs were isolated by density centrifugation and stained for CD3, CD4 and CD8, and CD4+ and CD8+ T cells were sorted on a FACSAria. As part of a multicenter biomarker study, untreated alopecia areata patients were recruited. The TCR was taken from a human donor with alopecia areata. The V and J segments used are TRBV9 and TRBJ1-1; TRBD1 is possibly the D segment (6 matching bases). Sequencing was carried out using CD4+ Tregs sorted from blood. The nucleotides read TGTGCCAGCAGCGTAGGCTGGCAGGGGTGGAACACTGAAGCTTTCTTT. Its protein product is CASSVGWQGWNTEAFF.